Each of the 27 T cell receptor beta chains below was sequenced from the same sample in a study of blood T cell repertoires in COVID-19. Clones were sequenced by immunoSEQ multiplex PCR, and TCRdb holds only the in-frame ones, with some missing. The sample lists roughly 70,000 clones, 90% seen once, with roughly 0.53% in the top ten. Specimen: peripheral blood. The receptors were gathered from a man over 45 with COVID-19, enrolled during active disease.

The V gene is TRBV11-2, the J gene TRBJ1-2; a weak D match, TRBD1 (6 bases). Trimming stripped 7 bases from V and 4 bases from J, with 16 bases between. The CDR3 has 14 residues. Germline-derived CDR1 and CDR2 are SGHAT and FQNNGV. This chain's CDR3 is CASKGVRGPYGYTF. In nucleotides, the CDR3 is TGTGCCAGCAAGGGGGTGCGGGGGCCCTATGGCTACACCTTC.

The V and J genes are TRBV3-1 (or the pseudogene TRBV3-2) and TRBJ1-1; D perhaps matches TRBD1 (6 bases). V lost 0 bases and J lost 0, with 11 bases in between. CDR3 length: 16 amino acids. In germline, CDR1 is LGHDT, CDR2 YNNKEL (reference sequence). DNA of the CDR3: TGTGCCAGCAGCCAAGAGCAGGGGACGCTGAACACTGAAGCTTTCTTT. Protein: CASSQEQGTLNTEAFF.

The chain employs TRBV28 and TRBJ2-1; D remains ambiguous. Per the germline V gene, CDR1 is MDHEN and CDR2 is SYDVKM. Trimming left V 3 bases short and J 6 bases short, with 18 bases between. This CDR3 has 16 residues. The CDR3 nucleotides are TGTGCCAGCAGTTTTAAATCGGCTAGACCGACCAATGAGCAGTTCTTC. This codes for CASSFKSARPTNEQFF.

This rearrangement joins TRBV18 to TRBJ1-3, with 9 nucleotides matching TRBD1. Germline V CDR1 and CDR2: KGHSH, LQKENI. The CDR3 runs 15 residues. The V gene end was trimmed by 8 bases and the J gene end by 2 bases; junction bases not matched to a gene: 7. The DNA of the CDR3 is TGTGCCAGCCGCCAGGACAGGGGAGCTGGAAACACCATATATTTT. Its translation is CASRQDRGAGNTIYF.

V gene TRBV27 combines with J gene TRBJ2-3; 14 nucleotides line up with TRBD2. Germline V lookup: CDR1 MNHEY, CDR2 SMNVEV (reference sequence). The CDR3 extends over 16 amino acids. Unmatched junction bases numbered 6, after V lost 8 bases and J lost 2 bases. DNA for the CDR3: TGTGCCAGCCGTAGACTAGCGGGAGGGACCACAGATACGCAGTATTTT. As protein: CASRRLAGGTTDTQYF.

Here the CDR3 DNA reads TGTGCCAGCAGTTTACAGGGTCGGTCACCCCTCCACTTT. Its protein product is CASSLQGRSPLHF. The chain recombines TRBV28 with TRBJ1-6, with TRBD1 as a possible D gene (5 bases). The length of the CDR3 is 13 residues. V was shortened by 2 bases and J by 10 bases, with 9 bases between the two germline ends. CDR1 and CDR2 (germline): MDHEN, SYDVKM.

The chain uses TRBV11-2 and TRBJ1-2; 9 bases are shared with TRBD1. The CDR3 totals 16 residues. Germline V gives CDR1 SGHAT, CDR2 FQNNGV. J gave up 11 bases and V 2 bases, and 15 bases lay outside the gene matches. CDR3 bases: TGTGCCAGCAGCTTAAACGCCTTCGGGACAGGGCGCGAGTACACCTTC. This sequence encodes CASSLNAFGTGREYTF.

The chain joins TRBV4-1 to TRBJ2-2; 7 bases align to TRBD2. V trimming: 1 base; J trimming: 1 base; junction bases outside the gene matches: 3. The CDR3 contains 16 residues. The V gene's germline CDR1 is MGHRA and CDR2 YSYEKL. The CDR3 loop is CASSQGIAGNTGELFF. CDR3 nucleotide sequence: TGCGCCAGCAGCCAAGGTATAGCGGGGAACACCGGGGAGCTGTTTTTT.

The DNA for the CDR3 is TGTGCCAGCAGCCAAGGCTACGGGGCCAACGTCCTGACTTTC. This codes for CASSQGYGANVLTF. The J gene is TRBJ2-6, the V gene TRBV3-1 (or the pseudogene TRBV3-2); no firm D call. V was shortened by 1 base and J by 4 bases, with 5 bases between the two germline ends. The germline V gene encodes CDR1 LGHDT and CDR2 YNNKEL (reference sequence). The CDR3 sequence is 14 residues long.

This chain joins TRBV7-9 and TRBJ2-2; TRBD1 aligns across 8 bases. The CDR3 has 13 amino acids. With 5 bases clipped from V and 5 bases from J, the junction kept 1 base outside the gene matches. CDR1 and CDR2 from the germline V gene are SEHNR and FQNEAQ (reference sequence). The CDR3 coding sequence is TGTGCCAGCAGCCGACAGGGGACCGGGGAGCTGTTTTTT. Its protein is CASSRQGTGELFF.

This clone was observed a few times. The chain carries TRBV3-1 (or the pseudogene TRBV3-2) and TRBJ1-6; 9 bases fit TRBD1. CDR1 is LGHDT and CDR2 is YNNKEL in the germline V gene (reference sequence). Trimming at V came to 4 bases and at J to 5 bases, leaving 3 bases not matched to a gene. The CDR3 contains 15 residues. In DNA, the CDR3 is TGTGCCAGCAGCCTTGGGGACAGGGATAATTCACCCCTCCACTTT. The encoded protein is CASSLGDRDNSPLHF.

Here the CDR3 reads CASSSRRNTEAFF. In nucleotides, the CDR3 is TGTGCCAGCAGCTCCCGGAGAAACACTGAAGCTTTCTTT. The rearrangement joins TRBV7-2 to TRBJ1-1, with D hard to call. The CDR3 extends over 13 amino acids. V gave up 4 bases and J gave up 2 bases, with 8 bases separating them. CDR1 is SGHTA, CDR2 FQGNSA, per germline.

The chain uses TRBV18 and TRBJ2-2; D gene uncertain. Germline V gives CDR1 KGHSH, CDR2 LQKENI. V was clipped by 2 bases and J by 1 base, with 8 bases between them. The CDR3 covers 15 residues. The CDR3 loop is CASSPVAGNTGELFF. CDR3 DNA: TGTGCCAGCTCACCAGTGGCAGGGAACACCGGGGAGCTGTTTTTT. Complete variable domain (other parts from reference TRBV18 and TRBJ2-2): NAGVMQNPRHLVRRRGQEARLRCSPMKGHSHVYWYRQLPEEGLKFMVYLQKENIIDESGMPKERFSAEFPKEGPSILRIQQVVRGDSAAYFCASSPVAGNTGELFFGEGSRLTVL.

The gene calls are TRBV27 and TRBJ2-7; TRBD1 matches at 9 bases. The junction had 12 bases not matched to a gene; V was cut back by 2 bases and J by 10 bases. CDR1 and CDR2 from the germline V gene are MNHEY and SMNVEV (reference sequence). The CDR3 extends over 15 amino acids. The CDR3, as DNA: TGTGCCAGCAGTTTAGGGACAGGGATTGGGAATAAACAGTACTTC. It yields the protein CASSLGTGIGNKQYF.

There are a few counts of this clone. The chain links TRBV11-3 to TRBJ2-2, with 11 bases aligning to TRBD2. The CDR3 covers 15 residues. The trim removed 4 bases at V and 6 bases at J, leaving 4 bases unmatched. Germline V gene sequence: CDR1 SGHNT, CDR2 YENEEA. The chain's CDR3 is CASSSLAGAPGELFF. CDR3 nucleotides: TGTGCCAGCAGCTCACTAGCGGGAGCCCCCGGGGAGCTGTTTTTT.

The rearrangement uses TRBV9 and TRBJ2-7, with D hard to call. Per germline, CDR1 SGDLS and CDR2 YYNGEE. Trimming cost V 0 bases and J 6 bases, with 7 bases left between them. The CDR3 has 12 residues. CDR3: CASSVGGAEQYF. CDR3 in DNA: TGTGCCAGCAGCGTAGGAGGAGCCGAGCAGTACTTC.

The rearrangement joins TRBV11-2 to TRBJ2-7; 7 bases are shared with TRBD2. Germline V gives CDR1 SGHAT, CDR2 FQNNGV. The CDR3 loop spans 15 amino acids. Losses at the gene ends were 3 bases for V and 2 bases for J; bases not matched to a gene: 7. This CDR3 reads CASSFSAGRAYEQYF. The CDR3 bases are TGTGCCAGCAGCTTTTCCGCAGGGAGGGCCTACGAGCAGTACTTC.

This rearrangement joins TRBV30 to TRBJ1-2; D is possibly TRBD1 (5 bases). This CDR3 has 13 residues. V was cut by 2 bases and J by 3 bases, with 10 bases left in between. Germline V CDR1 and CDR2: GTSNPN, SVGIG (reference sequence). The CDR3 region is CAWSKGRDYGYTF. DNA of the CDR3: TGTGCCTGGAGTAAGGGGAGGGACTATGGCTACACCTTC.

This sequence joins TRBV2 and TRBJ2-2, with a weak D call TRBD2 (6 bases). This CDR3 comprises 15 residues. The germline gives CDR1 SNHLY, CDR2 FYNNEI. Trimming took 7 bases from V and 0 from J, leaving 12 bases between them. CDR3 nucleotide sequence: TGTGCCAGCACCCCCCTAGCGTCGAACACCGGGGAGCTGTTTTTT. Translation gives CASTPLASNTGELFF.

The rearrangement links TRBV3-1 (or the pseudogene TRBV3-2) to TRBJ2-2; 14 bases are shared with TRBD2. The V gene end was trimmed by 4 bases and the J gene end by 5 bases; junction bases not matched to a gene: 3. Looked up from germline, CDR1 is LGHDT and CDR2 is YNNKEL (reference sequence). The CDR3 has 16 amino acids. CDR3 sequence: CASSRGLAGDTGELFF. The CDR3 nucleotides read TGTGCCAGCAGCCGGGGACTAGCGGGAGATACCGGGGAGCTGTTTTTT.

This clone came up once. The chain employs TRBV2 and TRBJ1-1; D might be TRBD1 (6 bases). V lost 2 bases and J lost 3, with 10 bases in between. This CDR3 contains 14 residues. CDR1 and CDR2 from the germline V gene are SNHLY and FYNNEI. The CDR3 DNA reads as TGTGCCAGCAGTGAACAGGGGAGGGACACTGAAGCTTTCTTT. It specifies CASSEQGRDTEAFF.

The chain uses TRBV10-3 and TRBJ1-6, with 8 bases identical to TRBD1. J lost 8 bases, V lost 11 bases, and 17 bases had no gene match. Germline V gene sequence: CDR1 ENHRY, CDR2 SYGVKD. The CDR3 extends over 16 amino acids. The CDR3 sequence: CASRPRDRRRDSPLHF. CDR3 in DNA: TGTGCCTCCCGCCCCCGGGACAGGAGGAGGGATTCACCCCTCCACTTT.

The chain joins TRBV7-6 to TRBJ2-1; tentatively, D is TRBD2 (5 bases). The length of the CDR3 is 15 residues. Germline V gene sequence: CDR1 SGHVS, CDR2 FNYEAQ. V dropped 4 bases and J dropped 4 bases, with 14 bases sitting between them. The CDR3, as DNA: TGTGCCAGCAGCTCAAGGGTCGGGGTTTACAATGAGCAGTTCTTC. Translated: CASSSRVGVYNEQFF.

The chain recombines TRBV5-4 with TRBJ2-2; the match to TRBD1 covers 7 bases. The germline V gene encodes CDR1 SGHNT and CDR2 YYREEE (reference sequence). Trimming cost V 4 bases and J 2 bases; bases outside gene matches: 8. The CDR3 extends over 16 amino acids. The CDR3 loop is CASSPGQALNTGELFF. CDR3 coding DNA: TGTGCCAGCAGCCCCGGACAGGCCCTCAACACCGGGGAGCTGTTTTTT.

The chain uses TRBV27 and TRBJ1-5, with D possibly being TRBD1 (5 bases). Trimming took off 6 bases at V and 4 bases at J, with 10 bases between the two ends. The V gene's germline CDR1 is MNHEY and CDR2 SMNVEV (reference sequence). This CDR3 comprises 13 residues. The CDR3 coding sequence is TGTGCCAGCAGAGGCAGGGTGAATCAGCCCCAGCATTTT. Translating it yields CASRGRVNQPQHF.

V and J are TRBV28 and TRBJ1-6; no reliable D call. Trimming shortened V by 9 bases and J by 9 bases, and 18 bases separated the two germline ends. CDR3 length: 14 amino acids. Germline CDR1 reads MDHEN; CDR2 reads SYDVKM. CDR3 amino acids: CASTQANGVSPLHF. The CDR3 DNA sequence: TGTGCCAGTACCCAGGCCAACGGGGTTTCACCCCTCCACTTT. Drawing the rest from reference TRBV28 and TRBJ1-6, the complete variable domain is DVKVTQSSRYLVKRTGEKVFLECVQDMDHENMFWYRQDPGLGLRLIYFSYDVKMKEKGDIPEGYSVSREKKERFSLILESASTNQTSMYLCASTQANGVSPLHFGNGTRLTVT.

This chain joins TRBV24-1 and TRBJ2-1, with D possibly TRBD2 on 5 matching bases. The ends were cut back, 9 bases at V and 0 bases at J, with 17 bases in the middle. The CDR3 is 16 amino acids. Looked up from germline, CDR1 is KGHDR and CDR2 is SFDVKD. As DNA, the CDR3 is TGTGCCACCGCTACAGCGGACCCGACCTCCTACAATGAGCAGTTCTTC. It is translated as CATATADPTSYNEQFF.